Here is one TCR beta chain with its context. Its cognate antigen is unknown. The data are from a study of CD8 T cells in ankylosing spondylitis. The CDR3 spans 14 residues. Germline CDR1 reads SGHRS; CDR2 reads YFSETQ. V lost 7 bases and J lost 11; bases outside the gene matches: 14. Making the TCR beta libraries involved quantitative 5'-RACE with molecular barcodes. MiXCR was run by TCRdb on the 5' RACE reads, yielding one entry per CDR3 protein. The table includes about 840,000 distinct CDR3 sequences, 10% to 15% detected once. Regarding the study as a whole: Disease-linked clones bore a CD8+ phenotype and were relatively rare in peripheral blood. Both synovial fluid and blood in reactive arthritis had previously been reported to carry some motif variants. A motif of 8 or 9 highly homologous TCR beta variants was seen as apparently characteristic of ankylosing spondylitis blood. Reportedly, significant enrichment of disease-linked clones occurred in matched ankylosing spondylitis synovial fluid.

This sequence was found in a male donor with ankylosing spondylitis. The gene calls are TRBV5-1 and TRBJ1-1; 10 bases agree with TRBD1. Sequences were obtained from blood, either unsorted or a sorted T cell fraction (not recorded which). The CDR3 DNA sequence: TGCGCCAGCCTTACGACAGGGGGCGACCAACGGGCTTTCTTT. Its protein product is CASLTTGGDQRAFF.